Listed below are T cell receptor beta chains from one sample, sequenced in a study of early T cells in non-severe SARS-CoV-2 infection. TCRdb fed the 5' RACE reads into MiXCR, producing one record per CDR3 protein. The data show around 44,000 distinct CDR3 sequences, around 6.3% seen once. The sequencing used whole blood, collected at baseline. The receptors stem from an adult who was a healthcare worker with PCR-confirmed SARS-CoV-2 infection or an uninfected control (not recorded which). CDR3s leave out the opening cysteine and the closing phenylalanine or tryptophan. Clone size appears in some rows only: once, few, many, or a class for an expanded clone.

v_gene: TRBV20-1; j_gene: TRBJ2-6; abundance: .; CDR3aa: SAPDRTGRSGANVLT
v_gene: TRBV4-3; j_gene: TRBJ2-3; abundance: .; CDR3aa: ASSQEGLAGVQTDTQY
v_gene: TRBV7-9; j_gene: TRBJ1-3; abundance: few; CDR3aa: ASSYGAADNTIY
v_gene: TRBV7-6; j_gene: TRBJ2-1; abundance: medium-sized; CDR3aa: ASSLEMWGEQF
v_gene: TRBV7-8; j_gene: TRBJ2-7; abundance: many; CDR3aa: ASSARTGYEQY
v_gene: TRBV5-4; j_gene: TRBJ2-3; abundance: once; CDR3aa: ASSLSGFTQY
v_gene: TRBV28; j_gene: TRBJ2-1; abundance: many; CDR3aa: ASRGTSGRDYEQF
v_gene: TRBV4-3; j_gene: TRBJ2-5; abundance: .; CDR3aa: ASSQGTEITKETQY
v_gene: TRBV10-3; j_gene: TRBJ2-7; abundance: many; CDR3aa: AISSLSYEQY
v_gene: TRBV12-3/TRBV12-4; j_gene: TRBJ2-1; abundance: many; CDR3aa: ASSDKTGSYYNEQF
v_gene: TRBV12-3/TRBV12-4; j_gene: TRBJ2-5; abundance: .; CDR3aa: ASTFGRNAQETQY